A single sample is the source of the 28 T cell receptor beta chains below, sequenced in a study of blood T cell repertoires in COVID-19. Using immunoSEQ multiplex PCR, the repertoire was profiled, and TCRdb retains in-frame clones only, with some absent. Of roughly 500,000 clones listed, roughly 89% were seen once; the top ten hold around 0.95%. The specimen sequenced was peripheral blood. The receptors were gathered from a man between 18 and 35 years old with COVID-19, enrolled during active disease.

This chain uses TRBV5-1 with TRBJ2-7; 9 positions match TRBD2. The ends lost 5 bases at V and 0 bases at J; junction bases unmatched: 3. This CDR3 spans 14 amino acids. Germline V gene sequence: CDR1 SGHRS, CDR2 YFSETQ. Here the CDR3 DNA reads TGCGCCAGCAGGAGGACTAGCGACTCCTACGAGCAGTACTTC. Its translation is CASRRTSDSYEQYF.

Notes on this clone: The junction shows a germline mismatch at one end, possibly a read error. The gene calls are TRBV3-1 (or the pseudogene TRBV3-2) and TRBJ2-7; TRBD1 matches at 9 bases. The CDR3 runs to 16 residues. The germline V gene encodes CDR1 LGHDT and CDR2 YNNKEL (reference sequence). DNA of the CDR3: TGTGCCAGCAGCCAAGATCAAAGGACAGGGGCCCCCGCGTTTTTCTTC. Its translation: CASSQDQRTGAPAFFF.

The genes are TRBV5-8 and TRBJ1-4; 8 positions agree with TRBD1. Germline V CDR1 and CDR2: SGHTS, YDEGEE. The ends lost 3 bases at V and 6 bases at J; junction bases unmatched: 4. The CDR3 runs 14 residues. This CDR3 is CASSSGQGHEKLFF. In nucleotides, the CDR3 is TGTGCCAGCAGCTCCGGACAGGGTCATGAAAAACTGTTTTTT.

The chain carries TRBV19 and TRBJ2-2, with 7 bases aligning to TRBD2. Germline V CDR1 and CDR2: LNHDA, SQIVND (reference sequence). The CDR3 length is 14 residues. The junction had 2 bases not matched to a gene; V was cut back by 6 bases and J by 1 base. CDR3: CASRSGGNTGELFF. CDR3 nucleotides: TGTGCCAGTAGGTCGGGGGGGAACACCGGGGAGCTGTTTTTT.

This clone was seen a few times. Other nucleotide sequences from this sample produce the same CDR3. This chain links TRBV2 with TRBJ2-7; D is ambiguous. The V end lost 4 bases, the J end lost 4 bases, and 5 bases lay between the germline ends. This CDR3 has 11 amino acids. Germline lookup yields CDR1 SNHLY and CDR2 FYNNEI. The CDR3 loop reads CASSVNYEQYF. CDR3 DNA: TGTGCCAGCAGTGTAAATTACGAGCAGTACTTC.

This clone showed up just once. The chain has TRBV27 and TRBJ1-2; D perhaps matches TRBD1 (5 bases). The CDR3 is 14 residues long. Germline V gene sequence: CDR1 MNHEY, CDR2 SMNVEV (reference sequence). The ends were cut back, 5 bases at V and 4 bases at J, with 14 bases in the middle. The CDR3 loop reads CASSPRTTSYGYTF. CDR3 nucleotides: TGTGCCAGCAGTCCGCGGACAACGAGCTATGGCTACACCTTC.

The J gene is TRBJ2-1, the V gene TRBV10-1; the D gene is possibly TRBD1 (6 bases). The CDR3 is 17 amino acids. Trimming left V 4 bases short and J 3 bases short, with 19 bases between. Germline assignment: CDR1 WNHNN and CDR2 SYGVQD (reference sequence). In nucleotides, the CDR3 is TGCGCCAGCAGTGGTTCCCGGGACACCCAAAACTACAATGAGCAGTTCTTC. Translated: CASSGSRDTQNYNEQFF.

This chain's CDR3 is CASSGTGGANEKLFF. CDR3 coding DNA: TGCGCCAGCAGCGGGACAGGCGGGGCTAATGAAAAACTGTTTTTT. This chain links TRBV5-1 with TRBJ1-4; 8 nucleotides line up with TRBD1. From germline, CDR1 is SGHRS and CDR2 YFSETQ. V was clipped by 4 bases and J by 3 bases; unmatched bases: 5. This CDR3 contains 15 residues. The full variable domain, with the rest looked up from reference TRBV5-1 and TRBJ1-4, is KAGVTQTPRYLIKTRGQQVTLSCSPISGHRSVSWYQQTPGQGLQFLFEYFSETQRNKGNFPGRFSGRQFSNSRSEMNVSTLELGDSALYLCASSGTGGANEKLFFGSGTQLSVL.

The V gene is TRBV29-1, the J gene TRBJ2-7, with D unresolved. The ends were cut back, 4 bases at V and 0 bases at J, with 4 bases in the middle. From germline, CDR1 is SQVTM and CDR2 ANQGSEA. This CDR3 is 11 amino acids long. CDR3 bases: TGCAGCGTTGTTCGCTCCTACGAGCAGTACTTC. It yields the protein CSVVRSYEQYF.

The chain employs TRBV27 and TRBJ2-7; TRBD2 might be the D (5 bases). Germline V gene sequence: CDR1 MNHEY, CDR2 SMNVEV (reference sequence). V shed 5 bases and J shed 3 bases, with 11 bases lying between them. The CDR3 spans 13 residues. As DNA, the CDR3 is TGTGCCAGCAGTGACGGAGGAATCTACGAGCAGTACTTC. It yields the protein CASSDGGIYEQYF.

V and J are TRBV6-1 and TRBJ1-5; D is uncertain. CDR1 is MNHNS, CDR2 SASEGT, per germline. With 0 bases removed from V and 5 bases from J, the gap between germline ends came to 11 bases. This CDR3 has 15 amino acids. The DNA for the CDR3 is TGTGCCAGCAGTGAAGCGGGCGGGAGGCATCAGCCCCAGCATTTT. Its translation: CASSEAGGRHQPQHF.

This clone has just a few counts. This chain joins TRBV6-5 and TRBJ1-6; D is perhaps TRBD1 (6 bases). The V end was cut by 8 bases, the J end by 9 bases, with 14 bases between. CDR1 MNHEY and CDR2 SVGAGI come from the germline V gene. This CDR3 region has 13 residues. The CDR3 sequence is CASHRVEGSPLHF. CDR3 DNA sequence: TGTGCCAGCCACAGGGTCGAGGGTTCACCCCTCCACTTT.

This clone was counted a single time. This chain connects TRBV29-1 to TRBJ1-3, with D tentatively TRBD1 (6 bases). This CDR3 contains 18 residues. V was cut by 4 bases and J by 4 bases, with 26 bases left in between. CDR1 SQVTM and CDR2 ANQGSEA come from the germline V gene. This CDR3 is CSVVGLSNRAGVGNTIYF. Written as DNA, the CDR3 is TGCAGCGTTGTCGGCCTGTCGAACAGGGCAGGGGTAGGAAACACCATATATTTT.

The genes are TRBV4-1 and TRBJ2-5; no clear D. V lost 4 bases and J lost 2, with 11 bases in between. Germline CDR1 and CDR2: MGHRA and YSYEKL. The CDR3 is made up of 14 amino acids. The CDR3 reads CASSLVERQETQYF. For the CDR3, the DNA is TGCGCCAGCAGCCTGGTTGAACGGCAAGAGACCCAGTACTTC.

To note about this clone: Other DNA sequences in the sample encode the same CDR3. V is TRBV15 and J is TRBJ1-2, with TRBD1 matching 8 bases. Germline assignment: CDR1 LNHNV and CDR2 YYDKDF (reference sequence). The CDR3 is 17 residues long. Trimming removed 1 base from V and 4 bases from J; junction bases left unmatched: 11. CDR3 nucleotides: TGTGCCACCAGCAGAGGAGTAAGACCAGGGGGCGCCTATGGCTACACCTTC. Its protein product is CATSRGVRPGGAYGYTF.

V and J are TRBV2 and TRBJ2-3, with 8 positions matching TRBD2. Germline V gene sequence: CDR1 SNHLY, CDR2 FYNNEI. With 10 bases clipped from V and 0 bases from J, the junction kept 15 bases outside the gene matches. The CDR3 runs to 17 residues. CDR3 sequence reads: CATKGGSGGPSTDTQYF. The DNA for the CDR3 is TGTGCCACCAAAGGAGGGTCGGGGGGGCCTAGCACAGATACGCAGTATTTT.

This clone appeared a single time. The chain has TRBV13 and TRBJ2-3; weak D call: TRBD2 (6 bases). Looked up from germline, CDR1 is PRHDT and CDR2 is FYEKMQ (reference sequence). This CDR3 has 14 amino acids. The ends were cut back, 5 bases at V and 4 bases at J, with 13 bases in the middle. The CDR3 reads CASSKERLADTQYF. DNA for the CDR3: TGTGCCAGCAGCAAAGAAAGACTAGCAGATACGCAGTATTTT.

The V and J genes are TRBV5-8 and TRBJ1-1; D call uncertain. Germline V gives CDR1 SGHTS, CDR2 YDEGEE. The germline V and J ends were trimmed by 2 bases and 0 bases, with 14 bases remaining between them. CDR3 length: 16 residues. CDR3 DNA sequence: TGTGCCAGCAGCTTTTTAGATGGACTTATGAACACTGAAGCTTTCTTT. Its translation: CASSFLDGLMNTEAFF.

The chain employs TRBV7-8 and TRBJ1-5; D gene uncertain. CDR1 is SGHVS, CDR2 FQNEAQ, per germline. The CDR3 has 17 residues. With 1 base removed from V and 4 bases from J, the gap between germline ends came to 17 bases. The CDR3 coding sequence is TGTGCCAGCAGCTTAGGTCCTTCAGCGGTGCTAAATCAGCCCCAGCATTTT. It encodes CASSLGPSAVLNQPQHF.

V usage is TRBV7-9 and J usage is TRBJ1-3; TRBD1 matches 7 bases. J lost 3 bases, V lost 5 bases, and 4 bases had no gene match. CDR3 length: 14 amino acids. Germline-derived CDR1 and CDR2 are SEHNR and FQNEAQ (reference sequence). In nucleotides, the CDR3 is TGTGCCAGCAGCGGGACAGCTGATGGAAACACCATATATTTT. Its translation is CASSGTADGNTIYF.

This sequence joins TRBV19 and TRBJ2-3; 10 bases map to TRBD2. Germline V gives CDR1 LNHDA, CDR2 SQIVND (reference sequence). The CDR3 is 14 residues long. With V trimmed by 5 bases and J by 2 bases, 1 base remained unmatched. This CDR3 is CASSLAGATDTQYF. As DNA, the CDR3 is TGTGCCAGTAGTCTAGCGGGAGCCACAGATACGCAGTATTTT.

This clone was recorded once. The chain is built from TRBV2 and TRBJ1-1, with D maybe TRBD1 (6 bases). V was shortened by 8 bases and J by 0 bases, with 13 bases between the two germline ends. CDR3 length: 14 residues. CDR1 SNHLY and CDR2 FYNNEI come from the germline V gene. The CDR3 DNA reads TGTGCCAGCGATGGGGGCCGTTTGAACACTGAAGCTTTCTTT. This encodes CASDGGRLNTEAFF.

J is TRBJ2-7 and V is TRBV6-5; 8 bases fit TRBD2. CDR1 MNHEY and CDR2 SVGAGI come from the germline V gene. This CDR3 is built from 15 residues. V lost 6 bases to trimming and J lost 0 bases; unmatched junction nucleotides: 7. The CDR3 DNA follows: TGTGCCAGCAGGGTAGCGGGGCCAAGCTCCTACGAGCAGTACTTC. Translated: CASRVAGPSSYEQYF.

The J gene is TRBJ2-3, the V gene TRBV29-1, with D perhaps TRBD2 (6 bases). V dropped 5 bases and J dropped 2 bases, with 14 bases sitting between them. The CDR3 contains 14 residues. CDR1 is SQVTM, CDR2 ANQGSEA, per germline. Here the CDR3 reads CSVLVAAITDTQYF. For the CDR3, the DNA is TGCAGCGTTCTAGTAGCGGCGATCACAGATACGCAGTATTTT.

This clone was counted a few times. A read error may account for a junction end that differs from germline. This chain uses TRBV2 with TRBJ1-1, with D perhaps matching TRBD1 (5 bases). The CDR3 sequence is 13 residues long. Germline V gene sequence: CDR1 SNHLY, CDR2 FYNNEI. The CDR3 spells CASRGAEGPTLVF. DNA of the CDR3: TGTGCCAGCAGAGGGGCTGAAGGCCCGACCTTGGTCTTT. Combining the CDR3 with reference TRBV2 and TRBJ1-1 gives the whole variable domain EPEVTQTPSHQVTQMGQEVILRCVPISNHLYFYWYRQILGQKVEFLVSFYNNEISEKSEIFDDQFSVERPDGSNFTLKIRSTKLEDSAMYFCASRGAEGPTLVFGQGTRLTVV.

This clone was detected once. The chain has TRBV23-1 and TRBJ2-5; 13 bases agree with TRBD2. TRBV23-1 is given ORF status, its function remaining uncertain. This CDR3 spans 17 amino acids. V shed 6 bases and J 6 bases; nucleotides not matched to a gene: 13. In DNA form, the CDR3 reads TGCGCCAGCAGAAAACCGACTAGCGGGAGGAGGGGGAAGACCCAGTACTTC. This codes for CASRKPTSGRRGKTQYF.

The chain is built from TRBV25-1 and TRBJ2-7, with TRBD2 identical over 7 bases. This CDR3 has 13 amino acids. The germline CDR1 and CDR2 sequences are MGHDK and SYGVNS. J gave up 6 bases and V 6 bases, and 8 bases lay outside the gene matches. CDR3 amino acids: CASREGGRREQYF. CDR3 DNA: TGTGCCAGCAGGGAGGGCGGGAGACGCGAGCAGTACTTC.

Details on this clone: Mismatch with germline at one junction end may stem from a read error. V and J are TRBV5-1 and TRBJ2-1, with D possibly matching TRBD2 (6 bases). Per the germline V gene, CDR1 is SGHRS and CDR2 is YFSETQ. The CDR3 covers 16 residues. The CDR3 bases are TGCGCCAGCAGTTTGGCCCTTGTGGGAGGAACCAATGAGCAGTTCTTC. Its protein is CASSLALVGGTNEQFF.